The rows below give T cell receptor beta chains drawn from one sample of a study of T cell repertoires in cytomegalovirus infection. Antigen specificity for these receptors is unknown. TCRdb called the reads again in MiXCR, with one record for every CDR3 protein. The sample consists of about 890,000 distinct CDR3 sequences, around 30% of them appearing once. Here the sequenced sample was cultured CD8+ T cells from PBMCs, taken from culture after CMV antigen stimulation. These receptor sequences come from a human donor in good health (CMV status not recorded). Some clones in this sample may be carry-over from other donors' samples. Both conserved end residues are part of each CDR3. A D gene is named only where the DNA matches it firmly. Size tells how often a clone was seen (once, few, many) or the class of an expanded clone, and some rows leave it out.

CDR3aa: CASSLAQGNYGYTF; CDR3nt: TGTGCCAGCAGCTTAGCACAGGGGAACTATGGCTACACCTTC; abundance: many; j_gene: TRBJ1-2; d_gene: TRBD1; v_gene: TRBV7-9
CDR3aa: CASSLQVKGKRNEKLFF; CDR3nt: TGTGCCAGCAGTCTACAGGTTAAAGGGAAAAGGAATGAAAAACTGTTTTTT; abundance: few; j_gene: TRBJ1-4; d_gene: .; v_gene: TRBV28
CDR3aa: CSAREGGVTEAFF; CDR3nt: TGCAGTGCTAGAGAGGGGGGAGTCACTGAAGCTTTCTTT; abundance: .; j_gene: TRBJ1-1; d_gene: .; v_gene: TRBV20-1
CDR3aa: CASSSPVAGVSYNEQFF; CDR3nt: TGTGCCAGCAGCTCCCCAGTAGCGGGGGTTTCCTACAATGAGCAGTTCTTC; abundance: once; j_gene: TRBJ2-1; d_gene: TRBD2; v_gene: TRBV9
CDR3aa: CASSLRDRGPTGELFF; CDR3nt: TGCGCCAGCAGTCTTCGGGACAGGGGGCCCACCGGGGAGCTGTTTTTT; abundance: .; j_gene: TRBJ2-2; d_gene: TRBD1; v_gene: TRBV5-1
CDR3aa: CASREQGYHNEQFF; CDR3nt: TGTGCCAGCAGAGAGCAGGGCTACCACAATGAGCAGTTCTTC; abundance: .; j_gene: TRBJ2-1; d_gene: .; v_gene: TRBV6-2/TRBV6-3
CDR3aa: CASSLRPRGRRETQYF; CDR3nt: TGTGCCAGCAGCCTACGGCCCAGGGGGCGCAGGGAGACCCAGTACTTC; abundance: many; j_gene: TRBJ2-5; d_gene: TRBD1; v_gene: TRBV7-2
CDR3aa: CASSSLDQPQHF; CDR3nt: TGTGCCAGCAGCTCCTTGGACCAGCCCCAGCATTTT; abundance: few; j_gene: TRBJ1-5; d_gene: .; v_gene: TRBV7-9
CDR3aa: CASVPGQLYNEQFF; CDR3nt: TGTGCCAGCGTGCCGGGACAACTCTACAATGAGCAGTTCTTC; abundance: .; j_gene: TRBJ2-1; d_gene: .; v_gene: TRBV28
CDR3aa: CASSYESGGTNYGYTF; CDR3nt: TGTGCCAGCAGTTACGAGTCGGGCGGGACTAACTATGGCTACACCTTC; abundance: .; j_gene: TRBJ1-2; d_gene: .; v_gene: TRBV6-5
CDR3aa: CASGSWGSSTDTQYF; CDR3nt: TGTGCTAGTGGTTCTTGGGGTAGCAGCACAGATACGCAGTATTTT; abundance: many; j_gene: TRBJ2-3; d_gene: .; v_gene: TRBV12-5
CDR3aa: CASSLTGGGNTEAFF; CDR3nt: TGTGCCAGCAGCTTAACAGGGGGGGGGAACACTGAAGCTTTCTTT; abundance: many; j_gene: TRBJ1-1; d_gene: TRBD1; v_gene: TRBV7-2
CDR3aa: CASNAGRYGYTF; CDR3nt: TGTGCCAGCAACGCAGGGAGGTATGGCTACACCTTC; abundance: few; j_gene: TRBJ1-2; d_gene: .; v_gene: TRBV9
CDR3aa: CASSLSTGHQPQHF; CDR3nt: TGTGCCAGCAGTTTAAGTACAGGGCACCAGCCCCAGCATTTT; abundance: many; j_gene: TRBJ1-5; d_gene: .; v_gene: TRBV12-3/TRBV12-4
CDR3aa: CASSLSPQISNQPQHF; CDR3nt: TGTGCCAGCAGTTTATCCCCACAGATAAGCAATCAGCCCCAGCATTTT; abundance: .; j_gene: TRBJ1-5; d_gene: .; v_gene: TRBV27
CDR3aa: CASSLSQDTSGNTIYF; CDR3nt: TGTGCTAGCAGCTTAAGTCAGGACACCTCTGGAAACACCATATATTTT; abundance: few; j_gene: TRBJ1-3; d_gene: .; v_gene: TRBV7-6
CDR3aa: CASSLTALAQYF; CDR3nt: TGTGCCAGCAGCTTAACCGCTCTGGCCCAGTACTTC; abundance: many; j_gene: TRBJ2-5; d_gene: .; v_gene: TRBV7-2
CDR3aa: CASLGGLGNEQFF; CDR3nt: TGTGCCAGTTTAGGCGGACTAGGCAATGAGCAGTTCTTC; abundance: many; j_gene: TRBJ2-1; d_gene: TRBD2; v_gene: TRBV19
CDR3aa: CASSIAEGARDATNEKLFF; CDR3nt: TGTGCCAGTAGTATAGCCGAGGGGGCGAGAGATGCAACTAATGAAAAACTGTTTTTT; abundance: many; j_gene: TRBJ1-4; d_gene: TRBD1; v_gene: TRBV19
CDR3aa: CASSLGEARGDTEAFF; CDR3nt: TGTGCCAGCAGCTTGGGGGAAGCTAGGGGGGACACTGAAGCTTTCTTT; abundance: .; j_gene: TRBJ1-1; d_gene: .; v_gene: TRBV5-4
CDR3aa: CASSFPPPGPNTEAFF; CDR3nt: TGTGCCAGCAGTTTCCCCCCCCCTGGACCGAACACTGAAGCTTTCTTT; abundance: .; j_gene: TRBJ1-1; d_gene: .; v_gene: TRBV6-6
CDR3aa: CASSMKAWNEQFF; CDR3nt: TGTGCCAGTAGTATGAAGGCGTGGAATGAGCAGTTCTTC; abundance: .; j_gene: TRBJ2-1; d_gene: .; v_gene: TRBV19
CDR3aa: CASSTRQGVVKETQYF; CDR3nt: TGTGCCAGCAGCACCCGACAGGGGGTGGTTAAAGAGACCCAGTACTTC; abundance: few; j_gene: TRBJ2-5; d_gene: TRBD1; v_gene: TRBV7-6
CDR3aa: CASSEEGLADNEQFF; CDR3nt: TGTGCCAGCAGTGAGGAGGGACTAGCGGACAATGAGCAGTTCTTC; abundance: few; j_gene: TRBJ2-1; d_gene: TRBD2; v_gene: TRBV2
CDR3aa: CASSHTEDTEAFF; CDR3nt: TGTGCCAGCAGCCACACAGAGGACACTGAAGCTTTCTTT; abundance: .; j_gene: TRBJ1-1; d_gene: .; v_gene: TRBV7-6
CDR3aa: CASGSSPGQGLGELFF; CDR3nt: TGTGCTAGTGGTTCATCCCCGGGACAGGGGCTCGGGGAGCTGTTTTTT; abundance: many; j_gene: TRBJ2-2; d_gene: TRBD1; v_gene: TRBV12-5
CDR3aa: CASTQGEYGYTF; CDR3nt: TGTGCCAGCACCCAGGGGGAGTATGGCTACACCTTC; abundance: few; j_gene: TRBJ1-2; d_gene: TRBD1; v_gene: TRBV6-6
CDR3aa: CASSYPRNTEAFF; CDR3nt: TGTGCCAGCAGTTACCCCAGGAACACTGAAGCTTTCTTT; abundance: many; j_gene: TRBJ1-1; d_gene: .; v_gene: TRBV6-2/TRBV6-3
CDR3aa: CSARAGTGPGYTF; CDR3nt: TGCAGTGCTAGGGCCGGGACGGGGCCTGGCTACACCTTC; abundance: few; j_gene: TRBJ1-2; d_gene: .; v_gene: TRBV20-1
CDR3aa: CASTEGQGANVLTF; CDR3nt: TGTGCCAGCACGGAGGGGCAGGGGGCCAACGTCCTGACTTTC; abundance: .; j_gene: TRBJ2-6; d_gene: .; v_gene: TRBV5-4
CDR3aa: CATSDLYRDVDEQFF; CDR3nt: TGTGCCACCAGTGATTTGTACAGGGATGTGGATGAGCAGTTCTTC; abundance: few; j_gene: TRBJ2-1; d_gene: .; v_gene: TRBV24-1
CDR3aa: CATSFKQGNQPQHF; CDR3nt: TGTGCCACCAGCTTTAAACAGGGGAATCAGCCCCAGCATTTT; abundance: few; j_gene: TRBJ1-5; d_gene: TRBD1; v_gene: TRBV15
CDR3aa: CASSLRQAPSGNTIYF; CDR3nt: TGTGCCAGCAGCCTCAGGCAGGCACCCTCTGGAAACACCATATATTTT; abundance: many; j_gene: TRBJ1-3; d_gene: .; v_gene: TRBV7-2
CDR3aa: CASSYSLRRTGELFF; CDR3nt: TGTGCCAGCAGTTACTCCCTCAGAAGGACCGGGGAGCTGTTTTTT; abundance: .; j_gene: TRBJ2-2; d_gene: .; v_gene: TRBV6-5
CDR3aa: CASSLDGGGEVDTEAFF; CDR3nt: TGTGCCAGCAGCTTAGATGGGGGGGGTGAAGTGGACACTGAAGCTTTCTTT; abundance: few; j_gene: TRBJ1-1; d_gene: .; v_gene: TRBV7-9
CDR3aa: CASSLDSGTGYGYTF; CDR3nt: TGCGCCAGCAGCTTGGATTCCGGGACAGGGTATGGCTACACCTTC; abundance: .; j_gene: TRBJ1-2; d_gene: TRBD1; v_gene: TRBV5-1
CDR3aa: CASSQVPPTNEKLFF; CDR3nt: TGCGCCAGCAGCCAGGTTCCTCCCACAAATGAAAAACTGTTTTTT; abundance: .; j_gene: TRBJ1-4; d_gene: .; v_gene: TRBV4-1
CDR3aa: CASSEGAGLAMDTQYF; CDR3nt: TGTGCCAGCAGTGAAGGAGCGGGACTAGCTATGGATACGCAGTATTTT; abundance: once; j_gene: TRBJ2-3; d_gene: TRBD2; v_gene: TRBV2
CDR3aa: CAISETPGATNEKLFF; CDR3nt: TGTGCCATCAGTGAGACCCCCGGGGCAACTAATGAAAAACTGTTTTTT; abundance: few; j_gene: TRBJ1-4; d_gene: .; v_gene: TRBV10-3
CDR3aa: CATGERGQFYEQYF; CDR3nt: TGTGCCACCGGGGAAAGGGGACAGTTCTACGAGCAGTACTTC; abundance: .; j_gene: TRBJ2-7; d_gene: TRBD1; v_gene: TRBV10-3
CDR3aa: CASSYGSKNIQYF; CDR3nt: TGTGCCAGCAGCTACGGCAGCAAAAACATTCAGTACTTC; abundance: .; j_gene: TRBJ2-4; d_gene: .; v_gene: TRBV6-5
CDR3aa: CASSLVLRGAVYNEQFF; CDR3nt: TGTGCCAGCAGCTTAGTATTGAGGGGGGCCGTCTACAATGAGCAGTTCTTC; abundance: many; j_gene: TRBJ2-1; d_gene: .; v_gene: TRBV7-9
CDR3aa: CASSESTNTEAFF; CDR3nt: TGCGCCAGCAGTGAGTCGACGAACACTGAAGCTTTCTTT; abundance: many; j_gene: TRBJ1-1; d_gene: .; v_gene: TRBV10-2
CDR3aa: CASSLVQGGEETQYF; CDR3nt: TGTGCCAGCAGCTTAGTCCAGGGTGGCGAGGAGACCCAGTACTTC; abundance: many; j_gene: TRBJ2-5; d_gene: .; v_gene: TRBV7-9
CDR3aa: CATSGEVNTEAFF; CDR3nt: TGTGCCACGTCCGGGGAAGTGAACACTGAAGCTTTCTTT; abundance: few; j_gene: TRBJ1-1; d_gene: .; v_gene: TRBV6-5
CDR3aa: CASSPREGGPNTGELFF; CDR3nt: TGTGCCAGCAGCCCCCGGGAAGGGGGACCGAACACCGGGGAGCTGTTTTTT; abundance: .; j_gene: TRBJ2-2; d_gene: .; v_gene: TRBV7-9
CDR3aa: CASSSRQGPDGEQYF; CDR3nt: TGTGCCAGCAGCTCGCGACAGGGGCCAGATGGCGAGCAGTACTTC; abundance: .; j_gene: TRBJ2-7; d_gene: TRBD1; v_gene: TRBV7-9
CDR3aa: CASSYSPSGGTDTQYF; CDR3nt: TGTGCCAGCAGTTACTCGCCTAGCGGGGGCACAGATACGCAGTATTTT; abundance: many; j_gene: TRBJ2-3; d_gene: TRBD2; v_gene: TRBV6-5
CDR3aa: CASSSLQTGTYEQYF; CDR3nt: TGTGCCAGCAGCTCCCTCCAGACAGGGACCTACGAGCAGTACTTC; abundance: few; j_gene: TRBJ2-7; d_gene: TRBD1; v_gene: TRBV13
CDR3aa: CASSQGQGAYGYTF; CDR3nt: TGCGCCAGCAGCCAAGGACAGGGAGCCTATGGCTACACCTTC; abundance: .; j_gene: TRBJ1-2; d_gene: TRBD1; v_gene: TRBV4-1
CDR3aa: CASSLDQDYEQYF; CDR3nt: TGTGCCAGCAGTTTAGACCAGGACTACGAGCAGTACTTC; abundance: .; j_gene: TRBJ2-7; d_gene: .; v_gene: TRBV12-3/TRBV12-4
CDR3aa: CASSQGTGSEKLFF; CDR3nt: TGCGCCAGCAGCCAGGGGACAGGGAGTGAAAAACTGTTTTTT; abundance: .; j_gene: TRBJ1-4; d_gene: TRBD1; v_gene: TRBV4-3
CDR3aa: CASRQGLAGGPSDTQYF; CDR3nt: TGTGCCAGCAGACAGGGACTAGCGGGGGGGCCATCAGATACGCAGTATTTT; abundance: .; j_gene: TRBJ2-3; d_gene: TRBD2; v_gene: TRBV6-2/TRBV6-3
CDR3aa: CASSVTGADTEAFF; CDR3nt: TGTGCCAGCAGCGTCACAGGGGCGGACACTGAAGCTTTCTTT; abundance: .; j_gene: TRBJ1-1; d_gene: TRBD1; v_gene: TRBV9
CDR3aa: CASSLPRTGDENIQYF; CDR3nt: TGCGCCAGCAGCCTACCCCGGACAGGAGACGAAAACATTCAGTACTTC; abundance: .; j_gene: TRBJ2-4; d_gene: TRBD1; v_gene: TRBV4-1
CDR3aa: CASSYTGTGTIQYF; CDR3nt: TGTGCCAGCAGTTATACCGGGACAGGAACCATTCAGTACTTC; abundance: .; j_gene: TRBJ2-4; d_gene: TRBD1; v_gene: TRBV6-5
CDR3aa: CASSYGGATPDTQYF; CDR3nt: TGTGCCAGCAGTTACGGGGGGGCTACCCCAGATACGCAGTATTTT; abundance: .; j_gene: TRBJ2-3; d_gene: TRBD2; v_gene: TRBV27